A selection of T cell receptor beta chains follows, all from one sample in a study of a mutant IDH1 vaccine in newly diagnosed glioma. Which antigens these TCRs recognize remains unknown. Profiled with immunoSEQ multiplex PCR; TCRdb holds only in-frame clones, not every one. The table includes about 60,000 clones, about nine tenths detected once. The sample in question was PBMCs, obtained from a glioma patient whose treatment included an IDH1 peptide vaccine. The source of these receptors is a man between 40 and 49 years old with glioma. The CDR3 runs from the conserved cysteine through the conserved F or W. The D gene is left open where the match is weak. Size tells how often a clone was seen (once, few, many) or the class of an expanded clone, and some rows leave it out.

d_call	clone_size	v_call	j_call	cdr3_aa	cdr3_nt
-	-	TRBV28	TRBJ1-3	CASSPRDGLLSFSGNTIYF	TGTGCCAGCAGTCCCAGGGACGGTCTGCTTAGCTTTTCTGGAAACACCATATATTTT
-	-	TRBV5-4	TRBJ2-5	CASSLAVGPETQYF	TGTGCCAGCAGCTTGGCCGTAGGGCCCGAGACCCAGTACTTC
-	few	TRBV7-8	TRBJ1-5	CASKGGFNQPQHF	TGTGCCAGCAAGGGCGGTTTCAATCAGCCCCAGCATTTT
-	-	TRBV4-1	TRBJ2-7	CASSQDPGSYEQYF	TGCGCCAGCAGCCAAGACCCAGGCAGCTACGAGCAGTACTTC
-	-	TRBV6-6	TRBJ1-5	CAGRASGANQPQHF	TGTGCCGGTCGAGCGTCGGGAGCCAATCAGCCCCAGCATTTT
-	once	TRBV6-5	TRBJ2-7	CASSYSQGYEQYF	TGTGCCAGCAGTTACAGTCAGGGGTACGAGCAGTACTTC
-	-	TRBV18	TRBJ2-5	CASSPPGSGAGETQYF	TGTGCCAGCTCACCACCCGGATCCGGGGCAGGGGAGACCCAGTACTTC
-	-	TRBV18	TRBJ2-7	CASSPSNYEQYF	TGTGCCAGCTCACCATCCAACTACGAGCAGTACTTC
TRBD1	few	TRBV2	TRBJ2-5	CASSPTGAPQETQYF	TGTGCCAGCAGCCCCACAGGGGCTCCTCAAGAGACCCAGTACTTC
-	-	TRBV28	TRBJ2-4	CASSGGRYIQYF	TGTGCCAGCTCAGGGGGGCGGTACATTCAGTACTTC
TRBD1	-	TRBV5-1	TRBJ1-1	CASSPTGSNTEAFF	TGCGCCAGCAGCCCGACAGGGTCGAACACTGAAGCTTTCTTT
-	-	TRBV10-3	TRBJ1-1	CATSSGDTEAFF	TGTGCCACTTCGTCAGGGGACACTGAAGCTTTCTTT
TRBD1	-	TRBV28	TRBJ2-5	CASSSGQGGTQYF	TGTGCCAGCAGTTCGGGACAGGGCGGGACCCAGTACTTC
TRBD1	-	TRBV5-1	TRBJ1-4	CASSKQGDYEKLFF	TGCGCCAGCAGCAAACAGGGGGATTATGAAAAACTGTTTTTT
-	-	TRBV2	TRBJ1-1	CASREPGGVAFF	TGTGCCAGCAGAGAACCTGGAGGGGTAGCTTTCTTT
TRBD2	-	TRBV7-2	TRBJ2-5	CASATGGGQETQYF	TGTGCCAGCGCGACGGGAGGGGGGCAAGAGACCCAGTACTTC
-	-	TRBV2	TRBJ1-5	CASSEGLPPYQPQHF	TGTGCCAGCAGTGAGGGCCTACCTCCCTATCAGCCCCAGCATTTT